A single sample gave rise to the 21 T cell receptor beta chains below, sequenced in a study of graft-versus-host responses after intestinal transplantation. These receptors lack a known antigen. TCRdb's table, derived via immunoSEQ multiplex PCR, lists solely in-frame clones and lacks some. The top ten clones hold 0.09% to 0.1% of a sample with approximately 86,000 clones, roughly 91% of them seen once. The input for sequencing was unstimulated CD4+ T cells sorted from spleen or lymph node cells, taken before intestinal transplant. These receptors all stem from a human donor who received an intestinal transplant.

This rearrangement joins TRBV4-3 to TRBJ1-1; 7 bases fit TRBD1. CDR3 size: 14 residues. Germline trimming cut 1 base from V and 9 bases from J; bases unmatched to any gene: 8. CDR1 is LGHNA, CDR2 YSLEER, per germline. The CDR3 coding sequence is TGCGCCAGCAGCCAAGTGACAGGGCAAAAACAAGCTTTCTTT. Amino acids: CASSQVTGQKQAFF.

This rearrangement joins TRBV6-1 to TRBJ1-2; D may be TRBD1 (5 bases). V was cut by 1 base and J by 4 bases, with 13 bases left in between. From germline, CDR1 is MNHNS and CDR2 SASEGT. This CDR3 region has 15 residues. The CDR3 protein is CASSEEWGVPYGYTF. DNA of the CDR3: TGTGCCAGCAGTGAAGAATGGGGGGTACCCTATGGCTACACCTTC.

The chain combines TRBV6-4 with TRBJ2-7; 11 positions match TRBD2. Looked up from germline, CDR1 is MRHNA and CDR2 is SNTAGT. V lost 6 bases to trimming and J lost 1 base; unmatched junction nucleotides: 5. This CDR3 has 15 amino acids. The CDR3 sequence is CASSLLAGGSYEQYF. CDR3 sequence (DNA): TGTGCCAGCAGCCTCCTAGCGGGGGGATCCTACGAGCAGTACTTC.

The genes are TRBV11-2 and TRBJ2-5; 7 nucleotides agree with TRBD1. Germline V gene lookup returns CDR1 SGHAT and CDR2 FQNNGV. With V trimmed by 3 bases and J by 2 bases, 3 bases remained unmatched. The CDR3 totals 14 residues. This CDR3 reads CASSFRTGQETQYF. The CDR3 DNA is TGTGCCAGCAGCTTTCGGACAGGACAAGAGACCCAGTACTTC.

This clone was seen only once. V usage is TRBV11-2 and J usage is TRBJ1-2; a weak D match, TRBD1 (6 bases). The CDR3 sequence is 14 residues long. The ends were cut back, 5 bases at V and 8 bases at J, with 18 bases in the middle. Germline V gene sequence: CDR1 SGHAT, CDR2 FQNNGV. The chain's CDR3 is CASSPQQGYGGYTF. In nucleotides, the CDR3 is TGTGCCAGCAGCCCGCAACAGGGCTACGGCGGCTACACCTTC. Full variable domain (remainder filled in from reference TRBV11-2 and TRBJ1-2): EAGVAQSPRYKIIEKRQSVAFWCNPISGHATLYWYQQILGQGPKLLIQFQNNGVVDDSQLPKDRFSAERLKGVDSTLKIQPAKLEDSAVYLCASSPQQGYGGYTFGSGTRLTVV.

The genes are TRBV25-1 and TRBJ2-3, with TRBD2 as a possible D gene (6 bases). This CDR3 is built from 13 residues. Germline V CDR1 and CDR2: MGHDK, SYGVNS. The V end was cut by 1 base, the J end by 4 bases, with 6 bases between. The CDR3 nucleotides read TGTGCCAGCAGTGAATCGGGGGCAGATACGCAGTATTTT. Translation: CASSESGADTQYF.

V and J are TRBV29-1 and TRBJ1-6; 7 bases are a match to TRBD1. With V trimmed by 7 bases and J by 7 bases, 7 bases remained unmatched. There are 13 residues in the CDR3. CDR1 and CDR2 from the germline V gene are SQVTM and ANQGSEA. The CDR3: CSGRTGPNSPLHF. The CDR3 nucleotides read TGCAGCGGTCGGACAGGACCAAATTCACCCCTCCACTTT.

The rearrangement links TRBV5-7 to TRBJ2-7, with D possibly matching TRBD1 (6 bases). TRBV5-7 is an ORF, with its function uncertain. V lost 4 bases and J lost 1, with 6 bases in between. This CDR3 comprises 12 residues. CDR3 nucleotides: TGTGCCAGCAGCACAGGGTCCTACGAGCAGTACTTC. Translation: CASSTGSYEQYF.

This chain joins TRBV18 and TRBJ2-2; 8 bases are a match to TRBD2. The V gene's germline CDR1 is KGHSH and CDR2 LQKENI. V gave up 1 base and J gave up 4 bases; unmatched junction bases: 8. The CDR3 covers 17 residues. DNA of the CDR3: TGTGCCAGCTCACCACTTCCAGCGGGGGTCGGCACCGGGGAGCTGTTTTTT. Its translation: CASSPLPAGVGTGELFF.

The rearrangement joins TRBV29-1 to TRBJ2-3; 11 positions agree with TRBD2. The trim removed 4 bases at V and 4 bases at J, leaving 4 bases unmatched. This CDR3 contains 14 residues. Germline loops: CDR1 SQVTM, CDR2 ANQGSEA. The CDR3 bases are TGCAGCGTTGTCAGACTAGCGGGGTCAGATACGCAGTATTTT. Residues: CSVVRLAGSDTQYF.

The chain employs TRBV19 and TRBJ2-3; the match to TRBD1 covers 7 bases. This CDR3 has 14 amino acids. Germline CDR1 is LNHDA and CDR2 is SQIVND (reference sequence). V trimming: 4 bases; J trimming: 0 bases; junction bases outside the gene matches: 1. DNA of the CDR3: TGTGCCAGTAGTAAGACAGGGAGCACAGATACGCAGTATTTT. Its protein is CASSKTGSTDTQYF.

This chain joins TRBV29-1 and TRBJ2-3; 10 nucleotides line up with TRBD2. CDR3 length equals 18 residues. CDR1 SQVTM and CDR2 ANQGSEA come from the germline V gene. Trimming cost V 3 bases and J 0 bases; bases outside gene matches: 12. The CDR3 region is CSVELLAGFSSSTDTQYF. CDR3 coding DNA: TGCAGCGTTGAGTTACTAGCGGGGTTTTCCTCTAGCACAGATACGCAGTATTTT.

The rearrangement joins TRBV18 to TRBJ2-4; D is undetermined. The germline V gene has CDR1 KGHSH and CDR2 LQKENI. Trimming took off 8 bases at V and 0 bases at J, with 11 bases between the two ends. The CDR3 runs to 14 residues. The CDR3 nucleotides are TGTGCCAGCACCCAGGATCTAGCCAAAAACATTCAGTACTTC. Its protein is CASTQDLAKNIQYF. Based on the CDR3 plus reference TRBV18 and TRBJ2-4, the full variable domain is NAGVMQNPRHLVRRRGQEARLRCSPMKGHSHVYWYRQLPEEGLKFMVYLQKENIIDESGMPKERFSAEFPKEGPSILRIQQVVRGDSAAYFCASTQDLAKNIQYFGAGTRLSVL.

The CDR3 here is CASSIKQGTYEQYF. The CDR3 DNA sequence: TGTGCCAGTAGTATAAAACAGGGCACCTACGAGCAGTACTTC. The rearrangement links TRBV19 to TRBJ2-7; D is perhaps TRBD1 (6 bases). V lost 2 bases and J 2 bases, leaving 10 bases between the germline ends. This CDR3 has 14 residues. Germline values: CDR1 LNHDA, CDR2 SQIVND (reference sequence).

V usage is TRBV9 and J usage is TRBJ2-1, with TRBD1 matching 9 bases. The CDR3 contains 17 residues. Looked up from germline, CDR1 is SGDLS and CDR2 is YYNGEE. Trimming cost V 0 bases and J 6 bases; bases outside gene matches: 10. The CDR3: CASSVEAAGQGFNEQFF. The CDR3 nucleotides read TGTGCCAGCAGCGTAGAGGCCGCGGGACAGGGATTCAATGAGCAGTTCTTC. Based on the CDR3 plus reference TRBV9 and TRBJ2-1, the full variable domain is DSGVTQTPKHLITATGQRVTLRCSPRSGDLSVYWYQQSLDQGLQFLIQYYNGEERAKGNILERFSAQQFPDLHSELNLSSLELGDSALYFCASSVEAAGQGFNEQFFGPGTRLTVL.

The gene calls are TRBV19 and TRBJ1-2, with 10 bases fitting TRBD1. Unmatched junction bases numbered 2, after V lost 3 bases and J lost 4 bases. This CDR3 is 14 amino acids long. CDR1 LNHDA and CDR2 SQIVND come from the germline V gene (reference sequence). CDR3 amino acids: CASSMGTGVYGYTF. The CDR3 DNA follows: TGTGCCAGTAGTATGGGGACAGGGGTCTATGGCTACACCTTC.

In its sample, this clone was seen once. The chain has TRBV2 and TRBJ2-3, with a weak D call TRBD2 (6 bases). Trimming removed 7 bases from V and 7 bases from J, with 9 bases in between. The CDR3 loop spans 11 amino acids. CDR1 is SNHLY, CDR2 FYNNEI, per germline. CDR3 sequence reads: CASKAGYTQYF. The DNA of the CDR3 is TGTGCCAGCAAGGCGGGGTATACGCAGTATTTT. Variable domain in full (rest from reference TRBV2 and TRBJ2-3): EPEVTQTPSHQVTQMGQEVILRCVPISNHLYFYWYRQILGQKVEFLVSFYNNEISEKSEIFDDQFSVERPDGSNFTLKIRSTKLEDSAMYFCASKAGYTQYFGPGTRLTVL.

The V gene is TRBV18, the J gene TRBJ2-7; 9 positions agree with TRBD1. The V and J ends lost 3 bases and 2 bases, in that order; junction bases with no gene match: 8. Germline V gene lookup returns CDR1 KGHSH and CDR2 LQKENI. This CDR3 is 16 amino acids long. Written as DNA, the CDR3 is TGTGCCAGCTCACCCCTAGGACAGGGGACCGCCTACGAGCAGTACTTC. Translation gives CASSPLGQGTAYEQYF.

The chain combines TRBV6-1 with TRBJ2-5; TRBD1 matches at 9 bases. The J call is in doubt because the DNA end fits TRBJ2-7 better. Germline CDR1 and CDR2: MNHNS and SASEGT. This CDR3 spans 16 amino acids. The CDR3 loop reads CASSETGGAGRNEQYF. The CDR3 nucleotides are TGTGCCAGCAGTGAAACAGGGGGCGCAGGGAGGAACGAGCAGTACTTC.

V is TRBV30 and J is TRBJ1-2; D might be TRBD1 (6 bases). This CDR3 region has 13 residues. V was shortened by 6 bases and J by 1 base, with 12 bases between the two germline ends. From germline, CDR1 is GTSNPN and CDR2 SVGIG (reference sequence). CDR3 amino acids: CACNLQGNYGYTF. The DNA of the CDR3 is TGTGCCTGCAACTTACAGGGTAACTATGGCTACACCTTC.

The V call is TRBV7-9, the J call TRBJ1-2; tentative D call: TRBD1 (6 bases). Trimming pared 6 bases from V and 9 bases from J, leaving 17 bases between. Germline lookup yields CDR1 SEHNR and CDR2 FQNEAQ (reference sequence). The length of the CDR3 is 13 residues. The CDR3 DNA sequence: TGTGCCAGCAGTTTTAATTACAGGGAGAGCTACACCTTC. Encoded protein: CASSFNYRESYTF.